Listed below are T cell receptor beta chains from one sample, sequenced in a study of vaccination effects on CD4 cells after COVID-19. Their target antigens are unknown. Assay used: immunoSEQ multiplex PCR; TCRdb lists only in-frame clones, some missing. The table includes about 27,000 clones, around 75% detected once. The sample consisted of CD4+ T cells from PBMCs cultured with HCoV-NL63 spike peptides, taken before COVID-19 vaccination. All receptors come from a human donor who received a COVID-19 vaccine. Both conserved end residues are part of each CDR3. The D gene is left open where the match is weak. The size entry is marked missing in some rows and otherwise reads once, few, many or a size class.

CDR3: CAVGGGRTDTQYF; DNA: TGCGCCGTTGGGGGGGGCCGCACAGATACGCAGTATTTT; size: few; J: TRBJ2-3; length: 13; V: TRBV10-1; D: .
CDR3: CASSLGPKDIQYF; DNA: TGTGCCAGCAGCTTAGGACCCAAGGACATTCAGTACTTC; size: .; J: TRBJ2-4; length: 13; V: TRBV7-2; D: .
CDR3: CASSLPRWEQYF; DNA: TGTGCCAGCAGTTTGCCTAGGTGGGAGCAGTACTTC; size: .; J: TRBJ2-7; length: 12; V: TRBV28; D: .
CDR3: CATSRDLGSGTLDTQYF; DNA: TGTGCCACCAGCAGAGATCTGGGTAGCGGGACCCTAGATACGCAGTATTTT; size: .; J: TRBJ2-3; length: 17; V: TRBV15; D: TRBD2
CDR3: CASSLGMGTGIGVGYGYTF; DNA: TGTGCCAGCAGCTTAGGTATGGGAACAGGGATCGGGGTCGGCTATGGCTACACCTTC; size: once; J: TRBJ1-2; length: 19; V: TRBV7-9; D: .
CDR3: CASSLGAGAQYNEQFF; DNA: TGTGCCAGCAGCTTGGGAGCGGGGGCTCAATACAATGAGCAGTTCTTC; size: .; J: TRBJ2-1; length: 16; V: TRBV5-4; D: TRBD2
CDR3: CASSAGRNEQFF; DNA: TGTGCCAGCAGCGCTGGTCGGAATGAGCAGTTCTTC; size: .; J: TRBJ2-1; length: 12; V: TRBV5-4; D: .
CDR3: CASSRAQGYTNEKLFF; DNA: TGTGCCAGCAGCCGCGCCCAGGGTTATACTAATGAAAAACTGTTTTTT; size: .; J: TRBJ1-4; length: 16; V: TRBV9; D: .
CDR3: CASSLGHPNEKLFF; DNA: TGTGCCAGCAGCTTAGGACACCCTAATGAAAAACTGTTTTTT; size: .; J: TRBJ1-4; length: 14; V: TRBV5-8; D: .
CDR3: CASSYPVIPNTEAFF; DNA: TGTGCCAGCAGTTACCCCGTAATCCCGAACACTGAAGCTTTCTTT; size: once; J: TRBJ1-1; length: 15; V: TRBV6-5; D: .
CDR3: CAISESTGRQETQYF; DNA: TGTGCCATCAGTGAGTCGACGGGGAGGCAAGAGACCCAGTACTTC; size: .; J: TRBJ2-5; length: 15; V: TRBV10-3; D: .
CDR3: CASSVGALNTEAFF; DNA: TGTGCCAGCAGCGTTGGGGCTCTGAACACTGAAGCTTTCTTT; size: .; J: TRBJ1-1; length: 14; V: TRBV9; D: .
CDR3: CASSVGDRGYEQYF; DNA: TGTGCCAGCAGCGTAGGGGACAGGGGCTACGAGCAGTACTTC; size: .; J: TRBJ2-7; length: 14; V: TRBV9; D: TRBD1
CDR3: CASSVSGGPYNEQFF; DNA: TGTGCCAGCAGCGTAAGCGGGGGGCCCTACAATGAGCAGTTCTTC; size: .; J: TRBJ2-1; length: 15; V: TRBV9; D: TRBD2
CDR3: CSVTQGQGGNQPQHF; DNA: TGCAGCGTCACTCAGGGACAGGGGGGCAATCAGCCCCAGCATTTT; size: few; J: TRBJ1-5; length: 15; V: TRBV29-1; D: TRBD1
CDR3: CASSQDRGGGLSPDTQYF; DNA: TGTGCCAGCAGCCAAGATCGGGGCGGGGGACTCAGCCCAGATACGCAGTATTTT; size: .; J: TRBJ2-3; length: 18; V: TRBV14; D: TRBD2
CDR3: CASSLFGVPYNEQFF; DNA: TGTGCCAGCAGCTTATTTGGGGTTCCCTACAATGAGCAGTTCTTC; size: few; J: TRBJ2-1; length: 15; V: TRBV7-3; D: .
CDR3: CAWSRDRPRSYTF; DNA: TGTGCCTGGAGTCGCGACAGGCCTCGGAGCTACACCTTC; size: .; J: TRBJ1-2; length: 13; V: TRBV30; D: .
CDR3: CATSGRGSYEQYF; DNA: TGTGCCACTAGCGGGAGGGGGTCCTACGAGCAGTACTTC; size: few; J: TRBJ2-7; length: 13; V: TRBV10-3; D: TRBD2
CDR3: CASSFKTGLGGYTF; DNA: TGTGCCAGCAGCTTTAAGACCGGTCTGGGTGGCTACACCTTC; size: .; J: TRBJ1-2; length: 14; V: TRBV7-9; D: .
CDR3: CASSPPVGADTQYF; DNA: TGTGCCAGCTCACCGCCCGTCGGCGCAGATACGCAGTATTTT; size: .; J: TRBJ2-3; length: 14; V: TRBV18; D: .
CDR3: CASNEGRRHNEQFF; DNA: TGTGCCAGCAACGAGGGAAGGCGGCACAATGAGCAGTTCTTC; size: .; J: TRBJ2-1; length: 14; V: TRBV6-5; D: .
CDR3: CATSQGGKETQYF; DNA: TGTGCCACCAGTCAGGGGGGGAAAGAGACCCAGTACTTC; size: few; J: TRBJ2-5; length: 13; V: TRBV24-1; D: .
CDR3: CASSLWRGATDTQYF; DNA: TGTGCCAGCAGCTTATGGCGGGGCGCGACAGATACGCAGTATTTT; size: .; J: TRBJ2-3; length: 15; V: TRBV7-9; D: .
CDR3: CASSMLATQKEAFF; DNA: TGTGCCAGCTCAATGTTGGCCACCCAAAAAGAAGCTTTCTTT; size: .; J: TRBJ1-1; length: 14; V: TRBV18; D: .